Below are 20 T cell receptor beta chains sequenced from a single sample in a study of blood T cell repertoires in COVID-19. The assay was immunoSEQ multiplex PCR, and TCRdb's table has in-frame clones only and misses some. The table records 45,000 to 65,000 clones, roughly 87% of them present only once. The specimen sequenced was peripheral blood. These receptors all stem from a man aged 55 to 70 with active COVID-19.

This clone was detected once. The CDR3 nucleotides are TGTGCCAGCAGTGAAGCGGGACAGGTGTATGGCTACACCTTC. This codes for CASSEAGQVYGYTF. This chain connects TRBV2 to TRBJ1-2; 8 bases fit TRBD1. The CDR3 sequence is 14 residues long. Trimming removed 0 bases from V and 5 bases from J; junction bases left unmatched: 2. Germline V CDR1 and CDR2: SNHLY, FYNNEI.

The chain uses TRBV11-3 and TRBJ2-3, with 10 nucleotides matching TRBD2. The length of the CDR3 is 19 residues. Germline V gives CDR1 SGHNT, CDR2 YENEEA. V was clipped by 1 base and J by 4 bases; unmatched bases: 14. The CDR3 sequence: CASSLGTSGSPSGADTQYF. Written as DNA, the CDR3 is TGTGCCAGCAGCTTAGGGACTAGCGGTTCCCCCTCGGGTGCAGATACGCAGTATTTT.

This clone was observed a single time. The sample has other DNA sequences that encode this CDR3 too. The CDR3 bases are TGCGCCAGCAGCTCCCATGGGACAGGGGGGGACGAGCAGTACTTC. This sequence encodes CASSSHGTGGDEQYF. This chain uses TRBV5-1 with TRBJ2-7, with 11 bases matching TRBD1. There are 15 residues in the CDR3. Germline-derived CDR1 and CDR2 are SGHRS and YFSETQ. Germline trimming cut 3 bases from V and 5 bases from J; bases unmatched to any gene: 7. The full variable domain, rest sourced from reference TRBV5-1 and TRBJ2-7, is KAGVTQTPRYLIKTRGQQVTLSCSPISGHRSVSWYQQTPGQGLQFLFEYFSETQRNKGNFPGRFSGRQFSNSRSEMNVSTLELGDSALYLCASSSHGTGGDEQYFGPGTRLTVT.

The chain has TRBV20-1 and TRBJ1-5; unclear D gene. Trimming took off 3 bases at V and 0 bases at J, with 9 bases between the two ends. The CDR3 totals 14 residues. Looked up from germline, CDR1 is DFQATT and CDR2 is SNEGSKA (reference sequence). The CDR3 DNA reads as TGCAGTGCTAGTCACTCGTATAGCAATCAGCCCCAGCATTTT. Translating gives CSASHSYSNQPQHF.

This clone came up a few times. Here the CDR3 DNA reads TGTGCCAGCAGCACAGGGCTCCCAAATCAGCCCCAGCATTTT. It codes for CASSTGLPNQPQHF. The rearrangement uses TRBV2 and TRBJ1-5; TRBD1 might be the D (6 bases). This CDR3 is 14 amino acids long. Between the trimmed V and J ends, which lost 6 bases and 4 bases, there was a span of 13 bases. Germline CDR1 SNHLY, CDR2 FYNNEI.

J is TRBJ2-1 and V is TRBV6-5; perhaps TRBD1 as D (6 bases). The germline CDR1 and CDR2 sequences are MNHEY and SVGAGI. The germline V and J ends were trimmed by 2 bases and 4 bases, with 12 bases remaining between them. CDR3 length: 15 amino acids. The CDR3 is CASSYSGQNYNEQFF. The CDR3 coding sequence is TGTGCCAGCAGTTACAGCGGACAGAATTACAATGAGCAGTTCTTC.

The genes are TRBV7-2 and TRBJ2-7, with 11 bases that match TRBD1. V shed 6 bases and J 3 bases; nucleotides not matched to a gene: 10. The CDR3 spans 16 residues. Germline loops: CDR1 SGHTA, CDR2 FQGNSA. The CDR3 sequence is CASSYTPGQGVYEQYF. The CDR3, as DNA: TGTGCCAGCAGTTACACACCGGGACAGGGGGTCTACGAGCAGTACTTC.

The chain combines TRBV19 with TRBJ2-2; 8 bases fit TRBD1. CDR1 LNHDA and CDR2 SQIVND come from the germline V gene (reference sequence). Trimming cost V 3 bases and J 7 bases; bases outside gene matches: 22. CDR3 length equals 20 residues. CDR3 in amino acids: CASSIKRGIGARGRNGELFF. In DNA, the CDR3 is TGTGCCAGTAGTATTAAAAGAGGAATAGGCGCCAGGGGGCGTAACGGGGAGCTGTTTTTT. Full variable domain (outside the CDR3, taken from reference TRBV19 and TRBJ2-2): DGGITQSPKYLFRKEGQNVTLSCEQNLNHDAMYWYRQDPGQGLRLIYYSQIVNDFQKGDIAEGYSVSREKKESFPLTVTSAQKNPTAFYLCASSIKRGIGARGRNGELFFGEGSRLTVL.

This clone turned up a few times. The chain has TRBV19 and TRBJ2-1; D is perhaps TRBD2 (6 bases). V was clipped by 3 bases and J by 5 bases, with 14 bases between them. CDR1 is LNHDA, CDR2 SQIVND, per germline (reference sequence). This CDR3 is built from 15 residues. CDR3 residues: CASSMGGRLNNEQFF. In nucleotides, the CDR3 is TGTGCCAGTAGTATGGGGGGAAGATTGAACAATGAGCAGTTCTTC.

The chain uses TRBV4-3 and TRBJ2-7; TRBD1 might be the D (6 bases). The CDR3 contains 16 residues. Germline values: CDR1 LGHNA, CDR2 YSLEER. Deletions cut 0 bases from V and 5 bases from J, with 17 bases between. Written as DNA, the CDR3 is TGCGCCAGCAGCCAAGATGCGACAGGACCCTGGAACGAGCAGTACTTC. This codes for CASSQDATGPWNEQYF.

The V call is TRBV6-6, the J call TRBJ2-7, with 8 positions matching TRBD1. The V and J ends lost 11 bases and 4 bases, in that order; junction bases with no gene match: 7. Germline V gives CDR1 MNHNY, CDR2 SVGAGI (reference sequence). The CDR3 runs to 12 residues. The CDR3 DNA reads TGTGCCGTTTCCCAGGGGGCTTACGAGCAGTACTTC. It translates to CAVSQGAYEQYF.

This chain links TRBV6-6 with TRBJ2-4; tentatively, D is TRBD1 (6 bases). The CDR3 extends over 16 amino acids. Trimming stripped 0 bases from V and 9 bases from J, with 18 bases between. CDR1 MNHNY and CDR2 SVGAGI come from the germline V gene (reference sequence). CDR3 loop: CASSYSGDTRGSIQYF. The CDR3 DNA reads TGTGCCAGCAGTTACTCGGGGGATACAAGGGGGAGCATTCAGTACTTC.

The V call is TRBV4-2, the J call TRBJ2-2, with 10 positions matching TRBD2. Germline CDR1 reads LGHNA; CDR2 reads YNFKEQ. J lost 3 bases, V lost 3 bases, and 4 bases had no gene match. This CDR3 is 16 amino acids long. The CDR3 is CASSHNGLADTGELFF. The CDR3 nucleotides are TGTGCCAGCAGCCATAATGGACTAGCGGACACCGGGGAGCTGTTTTTT.

This chain uses TRBV6-5 with TRBJ1-3; tentative D call: TRBD1 (5 bases). Per germline, CDR1 MNHEY and CDR2 SVGAGI. The CDR3 covers 15 residues. Trimming took off 2 bases at V and 0 bases at J, with 8 bases between the two ends. Here the CDR3 reads CASSYDRPSGNTIYF. The CDR3 nucleotides read TGTGCCAGCAGTTACGACAGACCCTCTGGAAACACCATATATTTT.

The CDR3 spells CASSASDSYEQYF. The CDR3 DNA reads as TGTGCCAGCAGCGCGAGTGACTCCTACGAGCAGTACTTC. This rearrangement joins TRBV6-5 to TRBJ2-7; D is unresolved. V lost 6 bases, J lost 0 bases, and 9 bases lay in between. The CDR3 is made up of 13 amino acids. Germline loops: CDR1 MNHEY, CDR2 SVGAGI.

This chain joins TRBV6-5 and TRBJ1-2; 11 bases line up with TRBD1. Germline values: CDR1 MNHEY, CDR2 SVGAGI. J was trimmed by 5 bases and V by 6 bases; bases with no gene match: 8. CDR3 length: 15 residues. CDR3 coding DNA: TGTGCCAGCAGGGCCCGGGACAGGGGGGGATATGGCTACACCTTC. Protein: CASRARDRGGYGYTF.

V and J are TRBV2 and TRBJ2-1, with 8 bases lining up with TRBD2. The CDR3 has 15 residues. Unmatched junction bases numbered 7, after V lost 4 bases and J lost 5 bases. Per germline, CDR1 SNHLY and CDR2 FYNNEI. This chain's CDR3 is CASSGQRETNNEQFF. The CDR3 nucleotides are TGTGCCAGCAGTGGTCAGCGGGAGACCAACAATGAGCAGTTCTTC.

This sequence joins TRBV7-9 and TRBJ1-5; TRBD1 is a possible D gene (6 bases). The V and J ends lost 5 bases and 3 bases respectively, with 11 bases between them. Per the germline V gene, CDR1 is SEHNR and CDR2 is FQNEAQ (reference sequence). CDR3 length: 14 amino acids. CDR3 DNA sequence: TGTGCCAGCAGCCCGGGGGGCCTCAATCAGCCCCAGCATTTT. This translates into CASSPGGLNQPQHF.

By share, this clone ranks as medium-sized (0.01 to 0.1%). The chain has TRBV2 and TRBJ2-7; D is possibly TRBD1 (6 bases). CDR3 size: 12 residues. The V and J ends lost 8 bases and 1 base respectively, with 9 bases between them. CDR1 is SNHLY, CDR2 FYNNEI, per germline. CDR3 nucleotide sequence: TGTGCCAGCGGCAGGGGTTCCTACGAGCAGTACTTC. Translation: CASGRGSYEQYF.

The gene calls are TRBV19 and TRBJ2-2; 7 bases are shared with TRBD1. The germline V gene encodes CDR1 LNHDA and CDR2 SQIVND (reference sequence). The V and J ends lost 7 bases and 1 base, in that order; junction bases with no gene match: 6. CDR3 length: 15 amino acids. CDR3 amino acids: CASTEYRGNTGELFF. Written as DNA, the CDR3 is TGTGCCAGTACCGAATACAGGGGGAACACCGGGGAGCTGTTTTTT.